This passage covers 9 T cell receptor beta chains from one sample sequenced in a study of T-cell memory formation after mild COVID-19. TCRdb fed the 5' RACE reads into MiXCR, producing one record per CDR3 protein. Of roughly 400,000 distinct CDR3 sequences in the sample, more than 15% were seen once. The sequenced sample consisted of PBMCs or a T cell subset sorted from them (not recorded which). These receptors were taken from a man between 18 and 29 years old who had mild COVID-19 (a few samples of this study predate the infection). Cell type and time point are not known.

This clonotype was seen repeatedly, ten times or more. This rearrangement joins TRBV5-1 to TRBJ2-4; maybe TRBD1 (6 bases). The CDR3 is 15 amino acids. Looked up from germline, CDR1 is SGHRS and CDR2 is YFSETQ. Trimming shortened V by 3 bases and J by 0 bases, and 10 bases separated the two germline ends. CDR3 bases: TGCGCCAGCAGCTCAGACAGGCTAGCCAAAAACATTCAGTACTTC. This gives the protein CASSSDRLAKNIQYF.

This clonotype has a handful of counts. The chain is built from TRBV7-8 and TRBJ2-4; perhaps D is TRBD1 or TRBD2 (5 bases each). V was cut by 5 bases and J by 5 bases, with 13 bases left in between. The CDR3 is 14 amino acids. Germline V gene lookup returns CDR1 SGHVS and CDR2 FQNEAQ. CDR3 nucleotide sequence: TGTGCCAGCAGCAACCGGGACGGACAAAACATTCAGTACTTC. Its protein is CASSNRDGQNIQYF. The whole variable domain, remainder taken from reference TRBV7-8 and TRBJ2-4, is GAGVSQSPRYKVAKRGQDVALRCDPISGHVSLFWYQQALGQGPEFLTYFQNEAQLDKSGLPSDRFFAERPEGSVSTLKIQRTQQEDSAVYLCASSNRDGQNIQYFGAGTRLSVL.

This clonotype was observed a few times. The chain uses TRBV7-3 and TRBJ2-2, with TRBD2 matching over 7 bases. V lost 5 bases and J lost 1; bases outside the gene matches: 13. Germline V gives CDR1 SGHTA, CDR2 FQGTGA. The CDR3 runs 18 residues. CDR3 bases: TGTGCCAGCAGCGAAGGGGACGGGGGGACCAGGAACACCGGGGAGCTGTTTTTT. Translating gives CASSEGDGGTRNTGELFF.

This clonotype was seen repeatedly, ten times or more. The gene calls are TRBV5-6 and TRBJ2-2; D is perhaps TRBD1 (6 bases). The germline V and J ends were trimmed by 3 bases and 6 bases, with 15 bases remaining between them. The CDR3 spans 15 residues. Germline loops: CDR1 SGHDT, CDR2 YYEEEE. CDR3 DNA sequence: TGTGCCAGCAGCTCAGAGAAACAGGGCGCCGGGGAGCTGTTTTTT. It specifies CASSSEKQGAGELFF.

The gene calls are TRBV9 and TRBJ1-2, with D perhaps TRBD1 (5 bases). Germline V gene data show CDR1 as SGDLS and CDR2 as YYNGEE. The CDR3 length is 15 residues. The ends were cut back, 1 base at V and 4 bases at J, with 14 bases in the middle. This CDR3 is CASSVQGTSSYGYTF. The CDR3 bases are TGTGCCAGCAGCGTACAGGGCACTTCAAGCTATGGCTACACCTTC.

The V call is TRBV25-1, the J call TRBJ1-2; D uncertain. Trimming pared 5 bases from V and 2 bases from J, leaving 12 bases between. Germline V CDR1 and CDR2: MGHDK, SYGVNS. The CDR3 consists of 14 residues. The CDR3 sequence is CASSYSEPNYGYTF. CDR3 coding DNA: TGTGCCAGCAGTTATTCCGAGCCCAACTATGGCTACACCTTC.

The genes are TRBV28 and TRBJ2-7; D might be TRBD1 or TRBD2, each matching 5 bases. The length of the CDR3 is 17 residues. Between the trimmed V and J ends, which lost 6 bases and 7 bases, there was a span of 28 bases. The germline V gene encodes CDR1 MDHEN and CDR2 SYDVKM. The CDR3 DNA sequence: TGTGCCAGCAGCCCTGCTGGTATGGGCGAGGGGAGCGGTGAGCAGTACGTC. Protein product: CASSPAGMGEGSGEQYV.

This clonotype occurred a few times. The gene calls are TRBV5-1 and TRBJ2-5; D uncertain. The ends were cut back, 6 bases at V and 7 bases at J, with 13 bases in the middle. The CDR3 is 12 residues long. CDR1 is SGHRS, CDR2 YFSETQ, per germline. The CDR3 bases are TGCGCCAGCATGGAGCCTCTCGGGACCCAGTACTTC. Protein sequence: CASMEPLGTQYF. Full variable domain (missing parts from reference TRBV5-1 and TRBJ2-5): KAGVTQTPRYLIKTRGQQVTLSCSPISGHRSVSWYQQTPGQGLQFLFEYFSETQRNKGNFPGRFSGRQFSNSRSEMNVSTLELGDSALYLCASMEPLGTQYFGPGTRLLVL.

This clonotype was seen more than once but under ten times. The chain has TRBV7-9 and TRBJ2-1; D is unclear. V lost 1 base to trimming and J lost 0 bases, with 4 bases between them. The germline gives CDR1 SEHNR, CDR2 FQNEAQ (reference sequence). CDR3 length: 14 residues. The CDR3 spells CASSLVLSYNEQFF. The DNA of the CDR3 is TGTGCCAGCAGCTTAGTGCTCTCCTACAATGAGCAGTTCTTC.